This entry is about one T cell receptor beta chain. CDR3 length: 14 residues. Trimming took 8 bases from V and 7 from J; bases not matched to a gene: 11. CDR1 is SEHNR and CDR2 is FQNEAQ in the germline V gene (reference sequence). The sample belongs to a study of response to subunit inactivated influenza vaccine. One entry per CDR3 protein results from TCRdb running MiXCR on the RT-PCR reads. Altogether about 780,000 distinct CDR3 sequences are present, 18% being singletons, with the ten largest covering about 11%. Here the sequenced sample was PBMCs from blood, taken about 5 days after vaccination. The chain uses TRBV7-9 and TRBJ2-4, with 7 positions matching TRBD1. The clonotype was recovered from a man in his fifties who received an inactivated influenza vaccine. CDR3 amino acids: CASSDRVIGNIQYF. The CDR3 nucleotides are TGTGCCAGCTCCGACAGGGTCATTGGGAACATTCAGTACTTC.